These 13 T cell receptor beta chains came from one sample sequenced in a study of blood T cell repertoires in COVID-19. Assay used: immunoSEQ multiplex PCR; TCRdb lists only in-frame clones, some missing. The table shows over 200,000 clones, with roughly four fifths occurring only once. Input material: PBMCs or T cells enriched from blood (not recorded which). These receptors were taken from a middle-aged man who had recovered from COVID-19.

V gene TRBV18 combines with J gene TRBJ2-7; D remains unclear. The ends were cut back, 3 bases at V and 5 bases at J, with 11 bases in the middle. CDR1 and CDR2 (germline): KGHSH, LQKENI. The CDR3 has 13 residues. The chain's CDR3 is CASSPTSGNEQYF. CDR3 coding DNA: TGTGCCAGCTCACCCACAAGTGGTAACGAGCAGTACTTC.

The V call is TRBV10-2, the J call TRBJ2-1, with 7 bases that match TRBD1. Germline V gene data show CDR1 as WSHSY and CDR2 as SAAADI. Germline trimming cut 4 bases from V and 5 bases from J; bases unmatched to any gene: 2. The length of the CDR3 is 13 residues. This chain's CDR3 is CASSGQGNNEQFF. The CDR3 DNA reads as TGCGCCAGCAGTGGACAGGGCAACAATGAGCAGTTCTTC.

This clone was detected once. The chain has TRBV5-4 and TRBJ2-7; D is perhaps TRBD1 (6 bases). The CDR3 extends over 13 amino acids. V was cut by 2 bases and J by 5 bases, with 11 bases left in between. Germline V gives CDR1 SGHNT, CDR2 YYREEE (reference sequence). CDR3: CASSLQGSHEQYF. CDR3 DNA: TGTGCCAGCAGCTTACAGGGTTCCCACGAGCAGTACTTC.

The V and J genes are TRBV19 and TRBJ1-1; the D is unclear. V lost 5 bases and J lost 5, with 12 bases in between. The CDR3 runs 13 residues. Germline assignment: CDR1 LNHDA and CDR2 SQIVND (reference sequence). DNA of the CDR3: TGTGCCAGTAGTCCCGGGAGAGGAACTGAAGCTTTCTTT. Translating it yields CASSPGRGTEAFF.

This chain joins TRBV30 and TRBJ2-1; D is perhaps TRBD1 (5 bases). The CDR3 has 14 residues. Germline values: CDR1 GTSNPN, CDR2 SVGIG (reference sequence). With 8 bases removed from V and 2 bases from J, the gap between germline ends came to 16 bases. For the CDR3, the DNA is TGTGCCGGACAAGAAGCCGTTACCTACAATGAGCAGTTCTTC. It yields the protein CAGQEAVTYNEQFF.

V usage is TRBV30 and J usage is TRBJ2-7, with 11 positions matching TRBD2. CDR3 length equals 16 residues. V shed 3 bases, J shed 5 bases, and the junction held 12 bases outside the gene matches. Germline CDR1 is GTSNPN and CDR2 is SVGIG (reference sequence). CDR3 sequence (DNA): TGTGCCTGGAGCGACGCGAAACCGGGACTAGCGGACGAGCAGTACTTC. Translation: CAWSDAKPGLADEQYF.

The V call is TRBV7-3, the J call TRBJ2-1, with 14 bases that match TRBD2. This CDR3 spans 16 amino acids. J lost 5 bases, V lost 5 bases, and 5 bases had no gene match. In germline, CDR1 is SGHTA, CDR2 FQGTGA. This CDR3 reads CASSASGLAGDNEQFF. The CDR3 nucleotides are TGTGCCAGCAGCGCGTCGGGACTAGCGGGGGACAATGAGCAGTTCTTC. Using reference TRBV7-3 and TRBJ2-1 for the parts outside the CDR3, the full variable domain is GAGVSQTPSNKVTEKGKYVELRCDPISGHTALYWYRQSLGQGPEFLIYFQGTGAADDSGLPNDRFFAVRPEGSVSTLKIQRTERGDSAVYLCASSASGLAGDNEQFFGPGTRLTVL.

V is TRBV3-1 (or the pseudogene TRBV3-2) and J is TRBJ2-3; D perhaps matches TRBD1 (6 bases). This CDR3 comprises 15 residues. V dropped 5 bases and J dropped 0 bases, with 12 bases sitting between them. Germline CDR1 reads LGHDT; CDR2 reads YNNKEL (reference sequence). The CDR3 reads CASSFTGISTDTQYF. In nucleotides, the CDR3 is TGTGCCAGCAGCTTTACAGGGATAAGCACAGATACGCAGTATTTT.

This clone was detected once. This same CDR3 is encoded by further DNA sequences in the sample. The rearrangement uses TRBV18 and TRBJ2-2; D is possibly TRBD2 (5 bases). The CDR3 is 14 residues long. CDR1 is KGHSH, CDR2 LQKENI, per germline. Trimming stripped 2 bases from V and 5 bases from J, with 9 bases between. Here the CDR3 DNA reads TGTGCCAGCTCACCAGGGTCGGGAACCGGGGAGCTGTTTTTT. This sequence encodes CASSPGSGTGELFF.

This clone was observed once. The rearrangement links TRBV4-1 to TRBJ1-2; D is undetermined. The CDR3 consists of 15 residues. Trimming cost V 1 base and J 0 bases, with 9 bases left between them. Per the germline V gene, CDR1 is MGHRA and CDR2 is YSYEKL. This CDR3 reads CASSQVWAANYGYTF. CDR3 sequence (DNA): TGCGCCAGCAGCCAAGTGTGGGCAGCTAACTATGGCTACACCTTC.

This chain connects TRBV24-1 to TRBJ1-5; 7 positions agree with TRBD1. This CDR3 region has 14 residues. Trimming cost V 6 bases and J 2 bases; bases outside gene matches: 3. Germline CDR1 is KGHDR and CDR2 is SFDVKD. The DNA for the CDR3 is TGTGCCACCAGTTCCCAGGGGGGCAATCAGCCCCAGCATTTT. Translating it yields CATSSQGGNQPQHF.

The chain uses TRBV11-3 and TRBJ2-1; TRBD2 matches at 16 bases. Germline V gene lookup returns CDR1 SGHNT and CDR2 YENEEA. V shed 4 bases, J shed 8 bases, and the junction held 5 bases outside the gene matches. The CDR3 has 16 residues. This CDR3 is CASSSSGTSGRDEQFF. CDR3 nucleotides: TGTGCCAGCAGCTCTTCCGGGACTAGCGGGAGGGATGAGCAGTTCTTC. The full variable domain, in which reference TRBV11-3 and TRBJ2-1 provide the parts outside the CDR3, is EAGVVQSPRYKIIEKKQPVAFWCNPISGHNTLYWYLQNLGQGPELLIRYENEEAVDDSQLPKDRFSAERLKGVDSTLKIQPAELGDSAVYLCASSSSGTSGRDEQFFGPGTRLTVL.

CDR3 amino acids: CASGWGGSRYNEQFF. The CDR3 nucleotides read TGCGCCAGCGGGTGGGGCGGGAGTCGGTACAATGAGCAGTTCTTC. The chain carries TRBV5-1 and TRBJ2-1, with 7 bases fitting TRBD2. Germline V lookup: CDR1 SGHRS, CDR2 YFSETQ. With V trimmed by 7 bases and J by 4 bases, 11 bases remained unmatched. The length of the CDR3 is 15 residues.